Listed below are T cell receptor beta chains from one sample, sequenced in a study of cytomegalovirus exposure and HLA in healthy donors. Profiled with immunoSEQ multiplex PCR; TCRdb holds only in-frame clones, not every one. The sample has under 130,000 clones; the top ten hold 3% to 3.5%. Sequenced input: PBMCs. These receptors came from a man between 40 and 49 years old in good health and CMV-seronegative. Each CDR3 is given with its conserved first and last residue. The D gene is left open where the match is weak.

cdr3_aa: CASSPGTGSNTIYF
cdr3_nt: TGCGCCAGCAGCCCGGGGACAGGGTCGAACACCATATATTTT
d_call: TRBD1
j_call: TRBJ1-3
v_call: TRBV5-1

cdr3_aa: CASSPFKRLSTDTQYF
cdr3_nt: TGTGCCAGCAGCCCCTTTAAGCGCCTTAGCACAGATACGCAGTATTTT
d_call: -
j_call: TRBJ2-3
v_call: TRBV14

cdr3_aa: CASSKLWGGNRSGADVLTF
cdr3_nt: TGTGCCAGCAGCAAACTCTGGGGGGGAAATCGCTCTGGGGCCGACGTCCTGACTTTC
d_call: TRBD2
j_call: TRBJ2-6
v_call: TRBV11-2

cdr3_aa: CASTQQGDYGYTF
cdr3_nt: TGTGCCAGCACCCAACAGGGGGACTATGGCTACACCTTC
d_call: TRBD1
j_call: TRBJ1-2
v_call: TRBV6-5

cdr3_aa: CASSSGGTGELFF
cdr3_nt: TGTGCCAGCAGCTCGGGGGGTACCGGGGAGCTGTTTTTT
d_call: TRBD2
j_call: TRBJ2-2
v_call: TRBV7-6

cdr3_aa: CASSGPARSTDTQYF
cdr3_nt: TGTGCCAGCAGTGGCCCGGCTAGATCCACAGATACGCAGTATTTT
d_call: -
j_call: TRBJ2-3
v_call: TRBV6-1

cdr3_aa: CASSLGGLGQKSYNEQFF
cdr3_nt: TGTGCCAGCAGCTTAGGGGGATTGGGACAGAAATCCTACAATGAGCAGTTCTTC
d_call: TRBD1
j_call: TRBJ2-1
v_call: TRBV11-3

cdr3_aa: CASSLGRETQYF
cdr3_nt: TGTGCCAGCAGCTTAGGGAGGGAGACCCAGTACTTC
d_call: -
j_call: TRBJ2-5
v_call: TRBV11-2

cdr3_aa: CASSPLEDDTQYF
cdr3_nt: TGTGCCAGCAGTCCACTCGAGGATGATACGCAGTATTTT
d_call: -
j_call: TRBJ2-3
v_call: TRBV5-4

cdr3_aa: CASSQETGVPGANVLTF
cdr3_nt: TGCGCCAGCAGCCAAGAAACAGGGGTCCCTGGGGCCAACGTCCTGACTTTC
d_call: TRBD1
j_call: TRBJ2-6
v_call: TRBV4-3

cdr3_aa: CASSPQDSNQPQHF
cdr3_nt: TGTGCCAGCTCACCTCAGGATAGCAATCAGCCCCAGCATTTT
d_call: -
j_call: TRBJ1-5
v_call: TRBV18

cdr3_aa: CASSLSGQGFLGTYEQYF
cdr3_nt: TGTGCCAGCAGCTTATCGGGACAGGGATTCCTCGGTACCTACGAGCAGTACTTC
d_call: TRBD1
j_call: TRBJ2-7
v_call: TRBV7-8

cdr3_aa: CASSSGRTGTGSNQPQHF
cdr3_nt: TGTGCCAGCAGTTCGGGGAGGACCGGGACAGGGAGCAATCAGCCCCAGCATTTT
d_call: TRBD1
j_call: TRBJ1-5
v_call: TRBV11-2

cdr3_aa: CASSVRQGDEKLFF
cdr3_nt: TGTGCCAGCAGCGTACGACAGGGTGATGAAAAACTGTTTTTT
d_call: TRBD1
j_call: TRBJ1-4
v_call: TRBV9

cdr3_aa: CASSERLAGGTLAKNIQYF
cdr3_nt: TGTGCCAGCAGTGAGAGACTAGCGGGGGGAACCCTAGCCAAAAACATTCAGTACTTC
d_call: TRBD2
j_call: TRBJ2-4
v_call: TRBV6-1

cdr3_aa: CASSESGMYQETQYF
cdr3_nt: TGCGCCAGCAGTGAGAGCGGGATGTACCAAGAGACCCAGTACTTC
d_call: TRBD2
j_call: TRBJ2-5
v_call: TRBV10-1

cdr3_aa: CSASRGGNTEAFF
cdr3_nt: TGCAGCGCGTCCCGCGGAGGGAACACTGAAGCTTTCTTT
d_call: -
j_call: TRBJ1-1
v_call: TRBV29-1

cdr3_aa: CSASNNEQFF
cdr3_nt: TGCAGTGCTAGTAACAATGAGCAGTTCTTC
d_call: -
j_call: TRBJ2-1
v_call: TRBV20-1

cdr3_aa: CASSLWNSGSDGYNEQFF
cdr3_nt: TGTGCCAGCAGCTTGTGGAATAGCGGGAGCGATGGCTACAATGAGCAGTTCTTC
d_call: TRBD2
j_call: TRBJ2-1
v_call: TRBV5-7

cdr3_aa: CASSLTSGRENGELFF
cdr3_nt: TGTGCCAGTAGCTTGACTAGCGGGAGAGAAAACGGGGAGCTGTTTTTT
d_call: TRBD2
j_call: TRBJ2-2
v_call: TRBV19

cdr3_aa: CASSRDRGYEQYF
cdr3_nt: TGTGCCAGCAGCCGGGACAGGGGATACGAGCAGTACTTC
d_call: TRBD1
j_call: TRBJ2-7
v_call: TRBV6-6

cdr3_aa: CASSLRTGLTETQYF
cdr3_nt: TGTGCCAGCAGCCTGAGGACAGGACTCACAGAGACCCAGTACTTC
d_call: TRBD1
j_call: TRBJ2-5
v_call: TRBV14

cdr3_aa: CASSDRDRISPLHF
cdr3_nt: TGTGCCAGCAGCGACCGGGACAGGATTTCACCCCTCCACTTT
d_call: TRBD1
j_call: TRBJ1-6
v_call: TRBV7-8

cdr3_aa: CASSIQQGPNQPQHF
cdr3_nt: TGTGCCAGCAGCATCCAACAGGGGCCGAATCAGCCCCAGCATTTT
d_call: TRBD1
j_call: TRBJ1-5
v_call: TRBV7-6

cdr3_aa: CAIRKDGGWGYTF
cdr3_nt: TGTGCCATCAGAAAGGACGGCGGGTGGGGCTACACCTTC
d_call: -
j_call: TRBJ1-2
v_call: TRBV10-3

cdr3_aa: CASSRPGGTQETQYFAKGGETQYF
cdr3_nt: -
d_call: -
j_call: TRBJ2-5
v_call: TRBV18

cdr3_aa: CASSAGLAGGYEQYF
cdr3_nt: TGCGCCAGCAGCGCGGGACTAGCGGGAGGCTACGAGCAGTACTTC
d_call: TRBD2
j_call: TRBJ2-7
v_call: TRBV5-1

cdr3_aa: CASSPGQGRTDTQYF
cdr3_nt: TGCGCCAGCAGCCCTGGACAGGGCAGGACAGATACGCAGTATTTT
d_call: TRBD1
j_call: TRBJ2-3
v_call: TRBV5-1